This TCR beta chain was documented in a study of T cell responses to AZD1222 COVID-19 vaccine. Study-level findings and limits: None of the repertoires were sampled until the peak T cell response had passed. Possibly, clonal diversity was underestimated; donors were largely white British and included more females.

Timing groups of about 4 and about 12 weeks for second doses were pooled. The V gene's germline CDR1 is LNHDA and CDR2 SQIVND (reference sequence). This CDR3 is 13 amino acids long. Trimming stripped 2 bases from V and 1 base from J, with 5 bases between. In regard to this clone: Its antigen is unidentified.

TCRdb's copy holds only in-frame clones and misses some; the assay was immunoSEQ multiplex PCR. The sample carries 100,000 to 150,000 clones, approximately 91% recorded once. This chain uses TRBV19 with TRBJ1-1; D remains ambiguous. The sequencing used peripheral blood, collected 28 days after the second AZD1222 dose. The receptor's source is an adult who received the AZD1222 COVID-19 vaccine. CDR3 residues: CASSILENTEAFF. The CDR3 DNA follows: TGTGCCAGTAGTATACTAGAGAACACTGAAGCTTTCTTT.